This T cell receptor beta chain was recorded in a study of shared clonotypes between healthy human individuals. Study-level results: Sampling used blood alone; tissue repertoires probably differ. On the whole, naive subsets had larger estimated richness than memory subsets had.

Clones were sequenced by immunoSEQ multiplex PCR, and TCRdb holds only the in-frame ones, with some missing. The sample records around 2.1 million clones, 93% being singletons. Trimming cost V 3 bases and J 6 bases, with 12 bases left between them. Germline loops: CDR1 MNHEY, CDR2 SMNVEV (reference sequence). The CDR3 runs to 14 residues. Of note for this clone: Its antigen is unidentified.

Naivety among CD8 cells was defined by CD45RO negativity and positive CCR7 selection, thereby excluding terminally differentiated effector memory CD45RA+ cells. Adult donors, all healthy and HIV-negative, had no recent acute infections or vaccinations. This chain connects TRBV27 to TRBJ1-5, with a weak D call TRBD1 (5 bases). This clonotype originated in a man younger than 30 in good health. Some clones in this sample may be carry-over from other donors' samples. The sequencing sample was made of naive CD8+ T cells from PBMCs. The CDR3 bases are TGTGCCAGCAGTTTCAGGGAGGGTGCTCAGCCCCAGCATTTT. This codes for CASSFREGAQPQHF.